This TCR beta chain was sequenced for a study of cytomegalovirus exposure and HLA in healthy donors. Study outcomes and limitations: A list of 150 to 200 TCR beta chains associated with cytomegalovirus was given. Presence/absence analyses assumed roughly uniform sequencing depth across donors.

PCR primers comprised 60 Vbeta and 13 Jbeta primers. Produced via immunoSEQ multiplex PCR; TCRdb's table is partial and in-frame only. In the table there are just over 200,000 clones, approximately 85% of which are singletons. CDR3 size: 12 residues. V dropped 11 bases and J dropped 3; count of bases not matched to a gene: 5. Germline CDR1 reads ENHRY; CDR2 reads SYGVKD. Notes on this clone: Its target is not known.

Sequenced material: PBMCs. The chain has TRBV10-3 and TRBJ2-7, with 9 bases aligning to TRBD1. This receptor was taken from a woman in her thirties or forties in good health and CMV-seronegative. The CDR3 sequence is CAAKTGGYEQYF. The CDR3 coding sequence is TGTGCCGCCAAGACAGGGGGCTACGAGCAGTACTTC.